A few counts support the clone carrying this T cell receptor beta chain. The same CDR3 can be traced to other DNA sequences in this sample. Time point specified: postoperative day 105 after intestinal transplantation (dayNNNN = postoperative day). Processing of graft tissue released intraepithelial and lamina propria lymphocytes. Data came from immunoSEQ multiplex PCR; TCRdb stores just in-frame clones and leaves some out. Of about 3,900 clones detected, over 70% appear once; the ten largest clones hold 7.2%. These data come from a study of graft-versus-host responses after intestinal transplantation. Germline assignment: CDR1 SGHRS and CDR2 YFSETQ. Trimming took 0 bases from V and 1 from J, leaving 7 bases between them. The CDR3 covers 14 residues.

The gene calls are TRBV5-1 and TRBJ1-1; D call uncertain. The sequencing used ileum tissue, collected 105 days after intestinal transplantation. This clonotype originated in a human patient who received an intestinal transplant, so some T cells may come from the graft donor. CDR3 amino acids: CASSLATANTEAFF. CDR3 coding DNA: TGCGCCAGCAGCTTGGCGACGGCGAACACTGAAGCTTTCTTT.